These T cell receptor beta chains were read from a single sample in a study of response to subunit inactivated influenza vaccine. TCRdb recomputed calls from the RT-PCR reads with MiXCR, one row per CDR3 protein. Here the sample spans more than 500,000 distinct CDR3 sequences, 11% being singletons. This sample also belongs to another study, concerning T cells expressing NK-cell markers.

The sequences come from PBMCs from blood, collected on the day of vaccination. These receptors originate from a man aged 45 to 65 who received an inactivated influenza vaccine. CDR3s include the opening cysteine and the closing phenylalanine or tryptophan. The order of the fields is J gene, clone size, CDR3 length, D gene, V gene, CDR3 DNA, CDR3 protein. D genes are given only for firm matches. Size is stated for part of the rows, as once, few or many counts, or as a class when the clone is expanded.

TRBJ2-2 | few | 15 | TRBD2 | TRBV7-9 | TGTGCCAGCAGCCCTAGCGGGAGCGACACCGGGGAGCTGTTTTTT | CASSPSGSDTGELFF
TRBJ1-1 | few | 13 | . | TRBV5-1 | TGCGCCAGCATGTGGAAACAGGACACTGAAGCTTTCTTT | CASMWKQDTEAFF
TRBJ2-5 | few | 16 | TRBD2 | TRBV20-1 | TGCAGTGCTAGGGACCTACGGACTAGCGGAGGGGAGACCCAGTACTTC | CSARDLRTSGGETQYF
TRBJ2-1 | few | 14 | . | TRBV5-1 | TGCGCCAGCAGCTTTGGCGGAGAGTACAATGAGCAGTTCTTC | CASSFGGEYNEQFF
TRBJ2-1 | . | 15 | . | TRBV7-2 | TGTGCCAGCAGCTTACTCACGGGCAGGGGACCTGAGCAGTTCTTC | CASSLLTGRGPEQFF
TRBJ2-7 | . | 13 | . | TRBV19 | TGTGCCAGTAGTATGTGGGACTCCTACGAGCAGTACTTC | CASSMWDSYEQYF
TRBJ2-3 | few | 16 | TRBD2 | TRBV7-9 | TGTGCCAGCAGCTTCCCTAGCGGGAGTTTAACAGATACGCAGTATTTT | CASSFPSGSLTDTQYF
TRBJ2-1 | few | 18 | TRBD2 | TRBV15 | TGTGCCACCAGCAGAGTCCCCCCGCTAGCGGGTTACTACAATGAGCAGTTCTTC | CATSRVPPLAGYYNEQFF
TRBJ1-1 | few | 12 | . | TRBV4-1 | TGCGCCAGCAGTTCCTCCAGCACTGAAGCTTTCTTT | CASSSSSTEAFF
TRBJ1-5 | . | 14 | . | TRBV20-1 | TGCAGTGCTAGCCCCGGAAGGGGCGGCCAGCCCCAGCATTTT | CSASPGRGGQPQHF
TRBJ2-3 | many | 13 | . | TRBV7-9 | TGTGCCAGCAGCCACCTCAGCACAGATACGCAGTATTTT | CASSHLSTDTQYF
TRBJ1-2 | few | 14 | . | TRBV5-1 | TGCGCCAGCAGCTTGGGACTGGGGGACTATGGCTACACCTTC | CASSLGLGDYGYTF
TRBJ2-3 | . | 15 | TRBD2 | TRBV7-2 | TGTGCCAGCAGCACACAAGCGGGGAGCACAGATACGCAGTATTTT | CASSTQAGSTDTQYF
TRBJ2-4 | few | 16 | . | TRBV4-2 | TGTGCCAGCAGCCAAGTGGGTCGCGGGGTCCAAAACATTCAGTACTTC | CASSQVGRGVQNIQYF
TRBJ1-2 | . | 15 | TRBD1 | TRBV9 | TGTGCCAGCAGCGGCCGGGACAGGGTTTTGCGGGGCTACACCTTC | CASSGRDRVLRGYTF
TRBJ2-3 | many | 16 | TRBD2 | TRBV3-1 | TGTGCCAGCACACGACTAGCGGGAGGGCCATCAGATACGCAGTATTTT | CASTRLAGGPSDTQYF
TRBJ2-7 | many | 14 | TRBD1 | TRBV7-9 | TGTGCCAGCAGCTTAGGACAGGGGTCGTCTGAGCAGTACTTC | CASSLGQGSSEQYF
TRBJ2-7 | many | 14 | . | TRBV5-1 | TGCGCCAGCAGCATAGGACAGAGCTCCTACGAGCAGTACTTC | CASSIGQSSYEQYF
TRBJ1-1 | many | 12 | . | TRBV12-3/TRBV12-4 | TGTGCCAGCAGTTTTTCCGGGACTGAAGCTTTCTTT | CASSFSGTEAFF
TRBJ1-5 | many | 15 | TRBD1 | TRBV12-3/TRBV12-4 | TGTGCCAGCAGTTTCGGGACAGCCCGAGATCAGCCCCAGCATTTT | CASSFGTARDQPQHF
TRBJ2-5 | few | 16 | TRBD2 | TRBV20-1 | TGCAGTGCTAGACCCAGACTAGCGGGGGAACAAGAGACCCAGTACTTC | CSARPRLAGEQETQYF
TRBJ2-3 | . | 14 | . | TRBV12-3/TRBV12-4 | TGTGCCAGCAGTTTAGTCAGAAGCACAGATACGCAGTATTTT | CASSLVRSTDTQYF
TRBJ2-7 | . | 15 | . | TRBV5-1 | TGCGCCAGCAGCTTGTCAATGGCCGCGACCTACGAGCAGTACTTC | CASSLSMAATYEQYF
TRBJ2-2 | few | 12 | . | TRBV28 | TGTGCCACTGGACTCGAGCCCGGGGAGCTGTTTTTT | CATGLEPGELFF
TRBJ2-5 | . | 15 | . | TRBV7-2 | TGTGCCAGCAGCTTAGGCGCAGGGTCGTCAGAGACCCAGTACTTC | CASSLGAGSSETQYF
TRBJ2-7 | many | 16 | . | TRBV4-2 | TGTGCCAGCAGCCAAGATTGGGCATTCGGGTCCTACGAGCAGTACTTC | CASSQDWAFGSYEQYF
TRBJ2-3 | few | 11 | . | TRBV20-1 | TGCAGTGCTAGCTGGCTGGATACGCAGTATTTT | CSASWLDTQYF
TRBJ2-3 | . | 13 | TRBD2 | TRBV29-1 | TGCAGCGCCCAAGGACTAGCGGGAGTTACGCAGTATTTT | CSAQGLAGVTQYF
TRBJ2-2 | many | 11 | . | TRBV29-1 | TGCAGCGCAACAGGCTCCGGGGAGCTGTTTTTT | CSATGSGELFF
TRBJ2-1 | few | 16 | . | TRBV5-5 | TGTGCCAGCAGCTTGGGGGCCAGCAGCTCCTACAATGAGCAGTTCTTC | CASSLGASSSYNEQFF
TRBJ1-5 | many | 14 | . | TRBV7-8 | TGTGCCAGCAGCTTACGGCACAGCAATCAGCCCCAGCATTTT | CASSLRHSNQPQHF
TRBJ2-1 | many | 11 | . | TRBV29-1 | TGCAGCGTTGCCGTCTTCAATGAGCAGTTCTTC | CSVAVFNEQFF
TRBJ2-7 | . | 15 | . | TRBV5-1 | TGCGCCAGCAGCTTGGCCTCTATGGGCCCCTACAAGCAGTACTTC | CASSLASMGPYKQYF
TRBJ2-7 | few | 15 | . | TRBV3-1 | TGTGCCAGCAGCCAAAAAATATTTCCCTCCTACGAGCAGTACTTC | CASSQKIFPSYEQYF
TRBJ2-5 | few | 14 | . | TRBV20-1 | TGCAGTGCTGGTGATCTAGTGGGGGTAGAGACCCAGTACTTC | CSAGDLVGVETQYF
TRBJ2-4 | few | 14 | . | TRBV4-1 | TGCGCCAGCAGCCCCATTGGGACTGCGAACATTCAGTACTTC | CASSPIGTANIQYF
TRBJ2-2 | few | 14 | . | TRBV7-9 | TGTGCCAGCAGCCCGTTGGCGTATGGCGGGGAGCTGTTTTTT | CASSPLAYGGELFF
TRBJ1-1 | many | 11 | . | TRBV12-3/TRBV12-4 | TGTGCCAGCAGTTTGGGTACTGAAGCTTTCTTT | CASSLGTEAFF
TRBJ1-2 | few | 15 | TRBD1 | TRBV12-3/TRBV12-4 | TGTGCCAGCAGTTTAACGACAGGGGGCACCTATGGCTACACCTTC | CASSLTTGGTYGYTF
TRBJ1-5 | . | 14 | TRBD1 | TRBV9 | TGTGCCAGCAGCGTTGGACAGGGGCTTGCGCCCCAGCATTTT | CASSVGQGLAPQHF
TRBJ2-4 | . | 15 | . | TRBV7-9 | TGTGCCAGCAGCCACAAGAATCTAGCCAAAAACATTCAGTACTTC | CASSHKNLAKNIQYF
TRBJ2-1 | few | 16 | TRBD2 | TRBV20-1 | TGCAGTGCTAGAGGGCTAGCGGGAGGGGGCGGCAATGAGCAGTTCTTC | CSARGLAGGGGNEQFF
TRBJ2-7 | . | 15 | . | TRBV4-3 | TGCGCCAGCAGCCAAGTTTTCGAGGGCTTCTACGAGCAGTACTTC | CASSQVFEGFYEQYF
TRBJ2-4 | . | 16 | . | TRBV19 | TGTGCCAGTAGAGACAACAGATTCCTAGCCAAAAACATTCAGTACTTC | CASRDNRFLAKNIQYF
TRBJ2-1 | . | 15 | TRBD2 | TRBV7-9 | TGTGCCAGCAGCTTTTTCTTGCTAGCGGACAATGAGCAGTTCTTC | CASSFFLLADNEQFF
TRBJ2-2 | . | 16 | . | TRBV9 | TGTGCCAGCAGCCCCCGAGCAGGGCTTCACACCGGGGAGCTGTTTTTT | CASSPRAGLHTGELFF
TRBJ1-1 | . | 17 | . | TRBV4-3 | TGCGCCAGCAGCCAAGATTGGACAGATTACATGAACACTGAAGCTTTCTTT | CASSQDWTDYMNTEAFF
TRBJ1-5 | . | 17 | TRBD1 | TRBV20-1 | TGCAGTGCTAGAGAGATTACAGGGGCCATTGAAAATCAGCCCCAGCATTTT | CSAREITGAIENQPQHF
TRBJ2-7 | . | 13 | . | TRBV20-1 | TGCAGTGCCATCTCCAGTTTCCACTACGAGCAGTACTTC | CSAISSFHYEQYF
TRBJ2-4 | . | 16 | . | TRBV6-2/TRBV6-3 | TGTGCCAGCAGTTACCCCCGGGGGACGAGGGGGAACATTCAGTACTTC | CASSYPRGTRGNIQYF
TRBJ2-7 | . | 15 | . | TRBV12-3/TRBV12-4 | TGTGCCAGCAGTTTAAGCACAGGACAAGGCTACGAGCAGTACTTC | CASSLSTGQGYEQYF
TRBJ2-7 | many | 15 | TRBD2 | TRBV20-1 | TGCAGTGCTAGAGATCTGGCAGCGGGGAACTACGAGCAGTACTTC | CSARDLAAGNYEQYF
TRBJ1-5 | . | 14 | . | TRBV30 | TGTGCCTGGAGTCGCGCGGGGGACAATCAGCCCCAGCATTTT | CAWSRAGDNQPQHF
TRBJ2-3 | . | 13 | . | TRBV7-9 | TGTGCCAGCAGCTTCCTCGCGGTAGATACGCAGTATTTT | CASSFLAVDTQYF
TRBJ1-3 | many | 13 | . | TRBV12-3/TRBV12-4 | TGTGCCAGCAGGAGGGTACCCGGGGACACCATATATTTT | CASRRVPGDTIYF